These 3 T cell receptor beta chains came from one sample sequenced in a study of shared clonotypes between healthy human individuals. Only in-frame clones appear in the TCRdb table, and some are missing; sequencing was by immunoSEQ multiplex PCR. Among around 2.1 million clones listed, about 93% were seen once. Naive CD8 isolation took CD45RO-negative cells positively selected for CCR7 and excluded terminally differentiated effector memory CD45RA+ cells. Sequenced: naive CD8+ T cells from PBMCs. The source of these receptors is a young man in good health. Some clones in this sample may be carry-over from other donors' samples.

The chain links TRBV11-1 to TRBJ2-7, with D perhaps assigned TRBD1 or TRBD2 (5 bases each). The CDR3 has 14 residues. Per the germline V gene, CDR1 is SGHAT and CDR2 is FQDESV (reference sequence). V lost 5 bases and J 4 bases, leaving 15 bases between the germline ends. DNA for the CDR3: TGTGCCAGCAGCGGAACAGGTCCGGGGTACGAGCAGTACTTC. This sequence encodes CASSGTGPGYEQYF.

The V and J genes are TRBV6-6 and TRBJ2-1, with 7 bases that match TRBD1. The germline V gene encodes CDR1 MNHNY and CDR2 SVGAGI (reference sequence). The CDR3 contains 15 residues. V was pared by 4 bases and J by 2 bases, with 5 bases of the junction left unmatched. CDR3 amino acids: CASSFNRGTYNEQFF. The CDR3 DNA reads as TGTGCCAGCAGTTTCAACAGGGGCACCTACAATGAGCAGTTCTTC.

The chain has TRBV28 and TRBJ2-7; D is uncertain. CDR3 size: 12 residues. Germline lookup yields CDR1 MDHEN and CDR2 SYDVKM. The V end lost 5 bases, the J end lost 6 bases, and 11 bases lay between the germline ends. For the CDR3, the DNA is TGTGCCAGCAGTAAATGGAATCTCGAGCAGTACTTC. It yields the protein CASSKWNLEQYF.